This TCR beta chain was captured in a study of T cells in Graves' hyperthyroidism and ophthalmopathy. The wider study: Staff took peripheral blood when the initial diagnosis was made, before any treatment began.

This clonotype was detected many times. No antigen is known for it. From RNA transcripts, TCR beta CDR3 regions were amplified. The primer set for the first-round RT-PCR of the TCR CDR3 was HTBI. TCRdb re-derived calls from the multiplex PCR reads in MiXCR, one entry per CDR3 protein. The sample has a few hundred thousand distinct CDR3 sequences; roughly 15% are singletons. Study-level points and caveats: In validation, the model predicted ophthalmopathy. These predictions came a median about 6.5 months before onset.

Trimming removed 6 bases from V and 2 bases from J; junction bases left unmatched: 6. The CDR3 loop spans 16 amino acids. Germline loops: CDR1 MGHDK, CDR2 SYGVNS. Sequencing was done on a sample of blood. V and J are TRBV25-1 and TRBJ2-7, with 14 bases identical to TRBD2. This receptor was obtained from an older woman with Graves' ophthalmopathy. The CDR3 loop is CASRGTSGRGTYEQYF. The CDR3 DNA reads as TGTGCCAGCAGAGGGACTAGCGGGAGAGGAACCTACGAGCAGTACTTC.